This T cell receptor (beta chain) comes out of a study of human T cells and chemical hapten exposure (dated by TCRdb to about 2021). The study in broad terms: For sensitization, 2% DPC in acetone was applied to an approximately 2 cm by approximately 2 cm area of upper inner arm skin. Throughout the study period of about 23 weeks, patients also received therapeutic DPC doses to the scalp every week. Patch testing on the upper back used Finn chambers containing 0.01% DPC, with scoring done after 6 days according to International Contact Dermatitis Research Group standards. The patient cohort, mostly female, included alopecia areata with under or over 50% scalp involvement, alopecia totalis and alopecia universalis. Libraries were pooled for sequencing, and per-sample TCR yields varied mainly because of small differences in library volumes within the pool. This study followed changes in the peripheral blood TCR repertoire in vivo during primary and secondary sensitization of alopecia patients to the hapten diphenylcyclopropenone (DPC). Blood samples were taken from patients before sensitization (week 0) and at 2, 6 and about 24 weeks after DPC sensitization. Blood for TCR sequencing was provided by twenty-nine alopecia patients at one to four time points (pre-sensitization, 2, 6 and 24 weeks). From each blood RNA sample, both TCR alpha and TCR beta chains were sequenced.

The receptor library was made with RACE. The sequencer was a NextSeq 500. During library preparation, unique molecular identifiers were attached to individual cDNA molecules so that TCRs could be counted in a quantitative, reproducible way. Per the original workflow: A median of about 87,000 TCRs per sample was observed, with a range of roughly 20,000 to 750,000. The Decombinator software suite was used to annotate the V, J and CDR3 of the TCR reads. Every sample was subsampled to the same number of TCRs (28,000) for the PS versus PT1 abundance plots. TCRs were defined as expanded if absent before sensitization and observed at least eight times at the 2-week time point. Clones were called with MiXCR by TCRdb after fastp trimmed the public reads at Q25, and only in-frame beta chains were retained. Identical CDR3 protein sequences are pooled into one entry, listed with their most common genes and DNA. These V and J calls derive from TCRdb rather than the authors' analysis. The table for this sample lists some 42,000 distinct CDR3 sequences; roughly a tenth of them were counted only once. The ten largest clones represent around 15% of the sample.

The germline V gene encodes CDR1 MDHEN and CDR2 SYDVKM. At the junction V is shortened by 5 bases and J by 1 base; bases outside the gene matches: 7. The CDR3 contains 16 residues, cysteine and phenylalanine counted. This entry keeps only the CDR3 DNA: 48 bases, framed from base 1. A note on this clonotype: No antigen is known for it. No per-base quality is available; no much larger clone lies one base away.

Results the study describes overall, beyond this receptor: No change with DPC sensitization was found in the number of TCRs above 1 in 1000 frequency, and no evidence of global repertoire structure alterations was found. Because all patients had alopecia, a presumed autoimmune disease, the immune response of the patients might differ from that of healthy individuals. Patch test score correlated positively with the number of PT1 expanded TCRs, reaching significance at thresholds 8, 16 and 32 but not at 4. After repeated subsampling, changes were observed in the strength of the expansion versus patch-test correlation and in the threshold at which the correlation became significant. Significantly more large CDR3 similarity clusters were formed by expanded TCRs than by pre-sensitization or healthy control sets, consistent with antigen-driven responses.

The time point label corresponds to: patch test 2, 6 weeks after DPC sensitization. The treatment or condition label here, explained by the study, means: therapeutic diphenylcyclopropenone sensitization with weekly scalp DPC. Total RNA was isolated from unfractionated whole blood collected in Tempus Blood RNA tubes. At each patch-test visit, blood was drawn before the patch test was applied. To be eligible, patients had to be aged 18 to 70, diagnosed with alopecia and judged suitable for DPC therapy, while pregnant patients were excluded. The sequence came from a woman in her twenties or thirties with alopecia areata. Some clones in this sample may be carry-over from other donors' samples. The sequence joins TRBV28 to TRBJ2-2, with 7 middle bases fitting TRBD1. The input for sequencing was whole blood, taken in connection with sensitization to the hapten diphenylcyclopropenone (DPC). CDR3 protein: CASSLQGTVNTGELFF. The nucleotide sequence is TGTGCCAGCAGTCTCCAAGGGACAGTGAACACCGGGGAGCTGTTTTTT.